This TCR beta chain was identified during a study of spatial heterogeneity in lung cancer. Germline CDR1 is DFQATT and CDR2 is SNEGSKA (reference sequence). V lost 3 bases, J lost 3 bases, and 16 bases lay in between. The CDR3 consists of 15 residues. This clonotype has a handful of counts. TCRdb re-called the 5' RACE reads through MiXCR, storing one row per CDR3 protein. Of approximately 39,000 distinct CDR3 sequences detected, 6.5% to 9% appear once; the ten largest clones hold over 25%. Time point defined: sample taken at primary tumor resection. The chain joins TRBV20-1 to TRBJ2-3; D possibly corresponds to TRBD2 (6 bases). The receptor was isolated from a female donor with early-stage non-small cell lung cancer. The source material was PBMCs, sampled at surgery. The DNA of the CDR3 is TGCAGTGCTAGTTTCGTTGGCGGGAAAACAGATACGCAGTATTTT. Encoded protein: CSASFVGGKTDTQYF.